This T cell receptor beta chain comes out of a study of T-cell reconstitution after alpha-beta-depleted transplantation in children. Molecular barcoding with unique molecular identifiers was used for the TCRbeta library. One entry per CDR3 protein results from TCRdb running MiXCR on the PCR reads. The sample carries hundreds of thousands of distinct CDR3 sequences, 16% recorded once. This material consisted of PBMCs from the stem cell graft donor, taken from the stem cell graft. The receptor was isolated from a human donor who donated a stem cell graft to a child with acute myeloid leukemia.

In DNA form, the CDR3 reads TGCGCCAGCAGCCAAGCTACGGATAGCAATCAGCCCCAGCATTTT. Translated: CASSQATDSNQPQHF. The V call is TRBV4-3, the J call TRBJ1-5; D remains unclear. The V gene lost 1 base and the J gene lost 0 bases, with 7 bases spanning the gap. Germline CDR1 and CDR2: LGHNA and YSLEER. The CDR3 length is 15 residues.